These 18 T cell receptor beta chains share one sample of origin, sequenced in a study of CD8+ T cells in alopecia areata. RNA, once extracted, was reverse transcribed into cDNA for use as the sequencing template. Sequencing used immunoSEQ multiplex PCR; TCRdb keeps in-frame clones, though not all of them. The sample lists fewer than 150,000 clones, roughly four fifths occurring once. Treatment of the sample: oral pan-JAK inhibitor, 5-10 mg twice daily. The specimen comprised CD8+ T cells sorted from blood, sampled at week 4, from a patient treated with tofacitinib. The receptors were gathered from a human donor with alopecia areata.

The chain combines TRBV6-5 with TRBJ1-2; TRBD1 matches at 9 bases. Germline trimming cut 7 bases from V and 7 bases from J; bases unmatched to any gene: 7. CDR1 is MNHEY, CDR2 SVGAGI, per germline. The CDR3 has 13 residues. The CDR3 loop is CASNSGTGSGYTF. The CDR3 DNA is TGTGCCAGCAACTCCGGGACAGGGAGTGGCTACACCTTC.

The chain couples TRBV5-4 to TRBJ2-3; no definite D call. Germline V CDR1 and CDR2: SGHNT, YYREEE (reference sequence). Between the trimmed V and J ends, which lost 0 bases and 5 bases, there was a span of 7 bases. This CDR3 spans 13 amino acids. The CDR3 region has the DNA TGTGCCAGCAGCTTGGGAGAGGAAGATACGCAGTATTTT. Its protein is CASSLGEEDTQYF.

The CDR3 loop reads CASSLSLGLAADTQYF. The CDR3 DNA is TGCGCCAGCAGTCTCTCCCTGGGACTAGCGGCAGATACGCAGTATTTT. This chain connects TRBV23-1 to TRBJ2-3; 11 bases agree with TRBD2. TRBV23-1 qualifies as an ORF whose function is uncertain. V was clipped by 4 bases and J by 4 bases; unmatched bases: 7. The CDR3 is 16 amino acids.

The chain joins TRBV30 to TRBJ1-1, with 10 bases matching TRBD1. This CDR3 region has 14 residues. The germline V gene has CDR1 GTSNPN and CDR2 SVGIG (reference sequence). After removal of 8 bases from V and 1 base from J, the junction contained 7 bases not matched to a gene. The CDR3 DNA follows: TGTGCCGTGGGACAGGGGATCGGGAACACTGAAGCTTTCTTT. As protein: CAVGQGIGNTEAFF.

The chain joins TRBV5-4 to TRBJ2-7, with D tentatively TRBD2 (6 bases). The ends were cut back, 0 bases at V and 4 bases at J, with 11 bases in the middle. CDR3 length: 14 residues. CDR1 and CDR2 (germline): SGHNT, YYREEE (reference sequence). Here the CDR3 reads CASSLGRGEYEQYF. The CDR3 DNA reads as TGTGCCAGCAGCTTGGGTCGCGGGGAATACGAGCAGTACTTC. Full variable domain (remainder filled in from reference TRBV5-4 and TRBJ2-7): ETGVTQSPTHLIKTRGQQVTLRCSSQSGHNTVSWYQQALGQGPQFIFQYYREEENGRGNFPPRFSGLQFPNYSSELNVNALELDDSALYLCASSLGRGEYEQYFGPGTRLTVT.

The CDR3 sequence is CASSLSLWDTQYF. CDR3 sequence (DNA): TGTGCCAGCAGTTTGAGCCTTTGGGATACGCAGTATTTT. The chain employs TRBV27 and TRBJ2-3; unclear D gene. CDR1 and CDR2 (germline): MNHEY, SMNVEV (reference sequence). The CDR3 length is 13 residues. With 3 bases removed from V and 6 bases from J, the gap between germline ends came to 10 bases.

This clone was found a few times. The genes are TRBV27 and TRBJ2-1; D may be TRBD2 (5 bases). V lost 0 bases, J lost 10 bases, and 7 bases lay in between. Germline V gene lookup returns CDR1 MNHEY and CDR2 SMNVEV (reference sequence). CDR3 size: 12 residues. The CDR3 protein is CASSLSSGEQFF. The CDR3 region has the DNA TGTGCCAGCAGTTTATCCTCGGGGGAGCAGTTCTTC.

This clone has just one count. The chain joins TRBV13 to TRBJ2-7, with 9 bases lining up with TRBD2. V lost 4 bases, J lost 4 bases, and 2 bases stayed unmatched. Germline V CDR1 and CDR2: PRHDT, FYEKMQ (reference sequence). CDR3 length: 13 residues. CDR3: CASSSAGGYEQYF. The CDR3 region has the DNA TGTGCCAGCAGCTCTGCGGGGGGGTACGAGCAGTACTTC.

Remarks on this clone: Other nucleotide sequences in the sample specify the same CDR3. The genes are TRBV6-5 and TRBJ2-3; D ambiguous. The CDR3 contains 12 residues. Looked up from germline, CDR1 is MNHEY and CDR2 is SVGAGI. V was shortened by 0 bases and J by 5 bases, with 3 bases between the two germline ends. The CDR3 coding sequence is TGTGCCAGCAGTTACTCGGGAGATACGCAGTATTTT. This gives the protein CASSYSGDTQYF.

This clone was detected only once. The V and J genes are TRBV7-9 and TRBJ2-7, with TRBD1 matching over 10 bases. With V trimmed by 5 bases and J by 4 bases, 11 bases remained unmatched. Germline values: CDR1 SEHNR, CDR2 FQNEAQ (reference sequence). CDR3 length: 16 residues. The CDR3 loop reads CASSPSEGQGKYEQYF. DNA of the CDR3: TGTGCCAGCAGCCCTTCGGAGGGACAGGGGAAGTACGAGCAGTACTTC. Supplemented by reference TRBV7-9 and TRBJ2-7, the full variable domain reads DTGVSQNPRHKITKRGQNVTFRCDPISEHNRLYWYRQTLGQGPEFLTYFQNEAQLEKSRLLSDRFSAERPKGSFSTLEIQRTEQGDSAMYLCASSPSEGQGKYEQYFGPGTRLTVT.

This clone has only one observation. The chain has TRBV4-3 and TRBJ2-5; D may be TRBD2 (6 bases). Trimming removed 4 bases at V and 0 bases at J, with 12 bases between. Germline V CDR1 and CDR2: LGHNA, YSLEER. This CDR3 comprises 15 residues. CDR3 sequence (DNA): TGCGCCAGCAGCCCTTGGGCGGGGAACCAAGAGACCCAGTACTTC. This codes for CASSPWAGNQETQYF.

This chain uses TRBV27 with TRBJ2-2; 10 bases agree with TRBD1. Trimming cost V 5 bases and J 3 bases; bases outside gene matches: 9. From germline, CDR1 is MNHEY and CDR2 SMNVEV (reference sequence). This CDR3 comprises 17 residues. CDR3 DNA: TGTGCCAGCAGTAACCGACAGGGGGCCGATGACACCGGGGAGCTGTTTTTT. Translation gives CASSNRQGADDTGELFF.

This chain uses TRBV19 with TRBJ1-5; D may be TRBD1 (5 bases). V was trimmed by 4 bases and J by 9 bases, leaving 22 bases between them. Germline V CDR1 and CDR2: LNHDA, SQIVND (reference sequence). The CDR3 runs to 16 residues. CDR3 sequence: CASSTAVRVGGGPQHF. Here the CDR3 DNA reads TGTGCCAGTAGTACCGCGGTGCGGGTCGGCGGGGGGCCCCAGCATTTT.

The V call is TRBV7-9, the J call TRBJ2-1, with D unresolved. The V gene lost 3 bases and the J gene lost 3 bases, with 9 bases spanning the gap. The germline V gene encodes CDR1 SEHNR and CDR2 FQNEAQ (reference sequence). The CDR3 extends over 14 amino acids. This CDR3 is CASSFGAGYNEQFF. The DNA for the CDR3 is TGTGCCAGCAGCTTTGGTGCAGGCTACAATGAGCAGTTCTTC. Using reference TRBV7-9 and TRBJ2-1 for the parts outside the CDR3, the full variable domain is DTGVSQNPRHKITKRGQNVTFRCDPISEHNRLYWYRQTLGQGPEFLTYFQNEAQLEKSRLLSDRFSAERPKGSFSTLEIQRTEQGDSAMYLCASSFGAGYNEQFFGPGTRLTVL.

The gene calls are TRBV27 and TRBJ2-2; 8 bases agree with TRBD1. The CDR3 covers 14 residues. Germline CDR1 and CDR2: MNHEY and SMNVEV (reference sequence). With 6 bases clipped from V and 10 bases from J, the junction kept 10 bases outside the gene matches. CDR3 DNA sequence: TGTGCCAGCAGCGGCAGGGGGCGCGTAGAGGAGCTGTTTTTT. The encoded protein is CASSGRGRVEELFF.

This chain uses TRBV5-1 with TRBJ2-3; 13 bases align to TRBD2. Trimming at V came to 3 bases and at J to 1 base, leaving 5 bases not matched to a gene. The germline gives CDR1 SGHRS, CDR2 YFSETQ. The CDR3 spans 17 residues. CDR3 nucleotides: TGCGCCAGCAGCTCGACTAGCGGGGGGACCCGCACAGATACGCAGTATTTT. This codes for CASSSTSGGTRTDTQYF.

V gene TRBV4-1 combines with J gene TRBJ2-1, with TRBD2 matching over 8 bases. Germline values: CDR1 MGHRA, CDR2 YSYEKL. The CDR3 extends over 16 amino acids. V lost 0 bases, J lost 6 bases, and 7 bases stayed unmatched. The CDR3 bases are TGCGCCAGCAGCCAAGATCGAGGACTAGCATCCAATGAGCAGTTCTTC. It specifies CASSQDRGLASNEQFF.

The chain carries TRBV27 and TRBJ1-3, with D possibly being TRBD1 (5 bases). V was clipped by 0 bases and J by 3 bases, with 9 bases between them. CDR1 is MNHEY, CDR2 SMNVEV, per germline (reference sequence). There are 15 residues in the CDR3. In DNA, the CDR3 is TGTGCCAGCAGTTTATCGGGGACGGTTGGAAACACCATATATTTT. Protein sequence: CASSLSGTVGNTIYF.